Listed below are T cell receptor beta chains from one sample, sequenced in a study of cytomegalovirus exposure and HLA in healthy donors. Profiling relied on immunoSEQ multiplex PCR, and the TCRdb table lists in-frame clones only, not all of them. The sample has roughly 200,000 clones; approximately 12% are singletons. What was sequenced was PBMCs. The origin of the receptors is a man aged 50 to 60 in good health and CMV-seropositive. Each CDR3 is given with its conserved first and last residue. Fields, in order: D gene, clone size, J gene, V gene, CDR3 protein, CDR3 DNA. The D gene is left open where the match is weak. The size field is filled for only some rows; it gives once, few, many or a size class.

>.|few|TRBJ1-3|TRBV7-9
CASSLEEAGTGNTIYF
TGTGCCAGCAGCTTAGAGGAGGCAGGCACAGGAAACACCATATATTTT
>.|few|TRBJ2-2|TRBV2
CASSETGNTGELFF
TGTGCCAGCAGTGAAACAGGGAACACCGGGGAGCTGTTTTTT
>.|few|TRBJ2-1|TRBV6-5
CASSYAGESYNEQFF
TGTGCCAGCAGTTACGCAGGGGAGTCCTACAATGAGCAGTTCTTC
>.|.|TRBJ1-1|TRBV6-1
CASSERRRGYAEAFF
TGTGCCAGCAGTGAACGGCGAAGGGGTTACGCTGAAGCTTTCTTT
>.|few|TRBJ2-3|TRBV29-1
CSAWGPDTQYF
TGCAGCGCCTGGGGGCCAGATACGCAGTATTTT
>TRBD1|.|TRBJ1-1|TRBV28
CASIPGQGTEAFF
TGTGCCAGCATTCCGGGACAGGGGACTGAAGCTTTCTTT
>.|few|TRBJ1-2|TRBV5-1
CASSDGTGNYGYTF
TGCGCCAGCAGCGACGGAACGGGGAACTATGGCTACACCTTC
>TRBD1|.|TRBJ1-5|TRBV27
CASRQGADFNQPQHF
TGTGCCAGCAGACAGGGGGCCGATTTCAATCAGCCCCAGCATTTT
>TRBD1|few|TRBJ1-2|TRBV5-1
CASSATGDGYTF
TGCGCCAGCAGCGCGACAGGGGATGGCTACACCTTC
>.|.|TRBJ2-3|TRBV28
CATLSPGQLREDRTDTQYF
TGTGCCACCCTCAGCCCGGGACAGCTCAGGGAGGACCGCACAGATACGCAGTATTTT
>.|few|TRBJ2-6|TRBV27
CASSHFGGQPSGANVLTF
TGTGCCAGCAGCCATTTTGGGGGCCAGCCCTCTGGGGCCAACGTCCTGACTTTC
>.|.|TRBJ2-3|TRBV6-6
CASSSRGGGFTDTQYF
TGTGCCAGCAGTTCCCGGGGAGGGGGGTTCACAGATACGCAGTATTTT
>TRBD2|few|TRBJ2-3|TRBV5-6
CASSHGGWGGEDTQYF
TGTGCCAGCAGCCATGGGGGTTGGGGGGGTGAAGATACGCAGTATTTT
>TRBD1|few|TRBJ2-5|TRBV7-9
CASSSSRGQDRGETQYF
TGTGCCAGCAGCTCTAGTCGGGGACAGGATAGGGGGGAGACCCAGTACTTC
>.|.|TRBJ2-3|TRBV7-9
CASSSTDTQYF
TGTGCCAGCAGCTCTACAGATACGCAGTATTTT
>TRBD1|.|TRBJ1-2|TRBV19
CASSDRGLGYTF
TGTGCCAGTAGCGACAGGGGTTTAGGCTACACCTTC
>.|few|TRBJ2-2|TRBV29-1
CSVEGAYDTGELFF
TGCAGCGTGGAAGGGGCTTATGACACCGGGGAGCTGTTTTTT
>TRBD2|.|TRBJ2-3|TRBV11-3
CASSLSVPGGSDTQYF
TGTGCCAGCAGCCTAAGCGTCCCGGGGGGATCAGATACGCAGTATTTT
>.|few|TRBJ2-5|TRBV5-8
CASSPARRTQYF
TGTGCCAGCAGTCCTGCGCGTCGGACCCAGTACTTC
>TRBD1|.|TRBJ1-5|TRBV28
CASSNPTGDNQPQHF
TGTGCCAGCAGTAATCCAACAGGGGACAATCAGCCCCAGCATTTT
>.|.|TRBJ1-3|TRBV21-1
CASHRKEEGNTIYF
TGTGCCAGCCATAGGAAGGAGGAAGGAAACACCATATATTTT
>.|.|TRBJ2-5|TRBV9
CASRASGVIENQYF
TGTGCCAGCAGAGCTTCAGGGGTAATAGAGAACCAGTACTTC
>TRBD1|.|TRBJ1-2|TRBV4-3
CASTPEGQGNYGYTF
TGCGCCAGCACCCCAGAGGGACAGGGTAACTATGGCTACACCTTC
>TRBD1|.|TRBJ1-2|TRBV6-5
CASSRLGQGSGYTF
TGTGCCAGCAGTCGTTTAGGACAGGGCAGTGGCTACACCTTC
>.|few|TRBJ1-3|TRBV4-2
CASSQPSLADTIYF
TGTGCCAGCAGCCAACCCTCTTTGGCTGACACCATATATTTT
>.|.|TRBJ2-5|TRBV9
CASSVGGRGIQETQYF
TGTGCCAGCAGCGTAGGAGGCCGCGGAATCCAAGAGACCCAGTACTTC
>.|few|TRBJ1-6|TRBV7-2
CASSLADRYNSPLHF
TGTGCCAGCAGCTTAGCGGACAGATATAATTCACCCCTCCACTTT
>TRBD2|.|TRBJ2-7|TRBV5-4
CASSREVAAFYEQYF
TGTGCCAGCAGCCGGGAGGTCGCAGCTTTCTACGAGCAGTACTTC
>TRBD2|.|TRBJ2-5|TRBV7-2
CASSGFSGGARETQYF
TGTGCCAGCAGCGGTTTTAGCGGGGGGGCCCGAGAGACCCAGTACTTC
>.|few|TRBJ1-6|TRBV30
CAWTSGTNNSPLHF
TGTGCCTGGACTTCCGGGACTAACAATTCACCCCTCCACTTT
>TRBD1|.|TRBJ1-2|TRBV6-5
CASSYSGQGLGYTF
TGTGCCAGCAGTTACTCGGGACAGGGTCTAGGCTACACCTTC
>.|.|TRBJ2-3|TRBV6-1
CASSEIQGFSADTQYF
TGTGCCAGCAGTGAAATACAGGGTTTTAGTGCAGATACGCAGTATTTT
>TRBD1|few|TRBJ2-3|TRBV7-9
CASSRRTGGGPDTQYF
TGTGCCAGCAGCCGTCGGACAGGGGGCGGCCCAGATACGCAGTATTTT
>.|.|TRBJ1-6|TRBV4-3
CASSQEEGHNSPLHF
TGCGCCAGCAGCCAAGAGGAGGGACATAATTCACCCCTCCACTTT
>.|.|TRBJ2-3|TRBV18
CASSPEQKTTDTQYF
TGTGCCAGCTCACCGGAACAGAAGACCACAGATACGCAGTATTTT
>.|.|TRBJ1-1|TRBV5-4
CASSLAPAGETEAFF
TGTGCCAGCAGCTTGGCCCCGGCGGGGGAAACTGAAGCTTTCTTT
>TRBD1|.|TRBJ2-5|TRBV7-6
CASSSPTGGYEETQYF
TGTGCCAGCAGCTCTCCGACAGGGGGATACGAAGAGACCCAGTACTTC
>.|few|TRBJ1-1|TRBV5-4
CASSRLDSPSQEAFF
TGTGCCAGCAGCAGACTGGACAGCCCTTCTCAGGAAGCTTTCTTT
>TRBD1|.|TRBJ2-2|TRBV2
CASRRDSLNTGELFF
TGTGCCAGCAGAAGGGACAGTTTGAACACCGGGGAGCTGTTTTTT
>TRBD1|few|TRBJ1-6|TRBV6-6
CASSHTGENSPLHF
TGTGCCAGCAGTCACACAGGGGAGAATTCACCCCTCCACTTT
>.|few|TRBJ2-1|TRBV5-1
CASSSRPGDWAGNEQFF
TGCGCCAGCAGCTCCAGACCGGGAGACTGGGCCGGCAATGAGCAGTTCTTC
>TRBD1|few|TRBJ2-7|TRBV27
CASSFSGFPGQGDEQYF
TGTGCCAGCAGTTTTAGTGGCTTTCCGGGACAGGGGGACGAGCAGTACTTC
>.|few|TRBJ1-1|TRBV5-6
CASSVEAVTEAFF
TGTGCCAGCAGCGTAGAGGCAGTCACTGAAGCTTTCTTT
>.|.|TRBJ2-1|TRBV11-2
CASSSGDSIGQFF
TGTGCCAGCAGCTCGGGGGACTCCATTGGGCAGTTCTTC
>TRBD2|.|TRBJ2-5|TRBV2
CASRAGTSGGHQYF
TGTGCCAGCAGAGCCGGGACTAGCGGGGGGCACCAGTACTTC
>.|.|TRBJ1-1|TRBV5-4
CASSPRDTIPNTEAFF
TGTGCCAGCAGCCCCCGGGACACCATCCCGAACACTGAAGCTTTCTTT
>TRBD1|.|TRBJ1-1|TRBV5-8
CASSQDRLNTEAFF
TGTGCCAGCAGTCAGGACAGGCTGAACACTGAAGCTTTCTTT
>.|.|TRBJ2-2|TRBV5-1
CASRVAGNTGELFF
TGCGCCAGCAGAGTCGCGGGGAACACCGGGGAGCTGTTTTTT
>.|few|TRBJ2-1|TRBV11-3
CASSRGSYEQFF
TGTGCCAGCAGCCGAGGGTCTTATGAGCAGTTCTTC
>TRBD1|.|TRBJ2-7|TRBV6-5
CASSYTWDSYEQYF
TGTGCCAGCAGTTACACCTGGGACAGCTACGAGCAGTACTTC
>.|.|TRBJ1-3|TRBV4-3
CASSQEGNGNTIYF
TGCGCCAGCAGCCAAGAGGGCAATGGAAACACCATATATTTT
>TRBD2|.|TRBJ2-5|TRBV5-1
CASRISAGGQETQYF
TGCGCCAGCAGAATCTCCGCGGGGGGCCAGGAGACCCAGTACTTC